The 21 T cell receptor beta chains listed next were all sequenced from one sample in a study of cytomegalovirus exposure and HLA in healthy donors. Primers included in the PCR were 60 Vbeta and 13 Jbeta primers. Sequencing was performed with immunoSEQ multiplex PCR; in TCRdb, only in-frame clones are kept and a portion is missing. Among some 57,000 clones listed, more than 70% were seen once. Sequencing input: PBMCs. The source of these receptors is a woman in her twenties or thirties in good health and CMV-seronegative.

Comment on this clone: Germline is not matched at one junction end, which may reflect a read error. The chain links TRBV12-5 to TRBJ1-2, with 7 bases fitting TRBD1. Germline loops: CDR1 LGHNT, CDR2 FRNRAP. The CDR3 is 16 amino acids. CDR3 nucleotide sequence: TGTGCTAGTGGTTTGGTAATTGGGACAGCCCACTATGGCCACACCTTC. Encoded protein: CASGLVIGTAHYGHTF.

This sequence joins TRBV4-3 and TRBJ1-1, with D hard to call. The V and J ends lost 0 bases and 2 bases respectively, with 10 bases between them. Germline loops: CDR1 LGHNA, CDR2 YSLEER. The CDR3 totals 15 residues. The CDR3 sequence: CASSQDPGSNTEAFF. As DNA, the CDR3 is TGCGCCAGCAGCCAAGACCCGGGATCTAACACTGAAGCTTTCTTT.

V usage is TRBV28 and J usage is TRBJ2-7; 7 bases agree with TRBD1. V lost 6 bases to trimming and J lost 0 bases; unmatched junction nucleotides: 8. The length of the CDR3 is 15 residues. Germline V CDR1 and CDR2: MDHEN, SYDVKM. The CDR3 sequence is CASRQYRGSSYEQYF. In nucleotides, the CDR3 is TGTGCCAGCAGACAATACAGGGGTAGCTCCTACGAGCAGTACTTC.

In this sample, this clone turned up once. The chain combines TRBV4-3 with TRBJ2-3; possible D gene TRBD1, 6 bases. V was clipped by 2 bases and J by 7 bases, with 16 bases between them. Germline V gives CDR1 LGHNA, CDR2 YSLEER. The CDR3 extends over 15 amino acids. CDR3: CASSQRQAPGNTQYF. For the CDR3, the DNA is TGCGCCAGCAGCCAACGACAGGCCCCCGGGAATACGCAGTATTTT.

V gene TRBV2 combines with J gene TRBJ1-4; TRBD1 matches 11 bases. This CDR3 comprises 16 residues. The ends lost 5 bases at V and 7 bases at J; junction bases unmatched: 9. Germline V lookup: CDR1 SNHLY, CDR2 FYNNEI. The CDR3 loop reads CASSFNPGTGGEKLFF. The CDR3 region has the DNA TGTGCCAGCAGTTTTAATCCCGGGACAGGGGGTGAAAAACTGTTTTTT. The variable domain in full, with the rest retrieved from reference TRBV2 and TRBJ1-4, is EPEVTQTPSHQVTQMGQEVILRCVPISNHLYFYWYRQILGQKVEFLVSFYNNEISEKSEIFDDQFSVERPDGSNFTLKIRSTKLEDSAMYFCASSFNPGTGGEKLFFGSGTQLSVL.

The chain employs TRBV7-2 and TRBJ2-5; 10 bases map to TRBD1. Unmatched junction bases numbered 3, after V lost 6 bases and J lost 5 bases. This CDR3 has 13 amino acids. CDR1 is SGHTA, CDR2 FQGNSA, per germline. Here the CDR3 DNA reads TGTGCCAGCAGTTGGACAGGGGGGGAGACCCAGTACTTC. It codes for CASSWTGGETQYF.

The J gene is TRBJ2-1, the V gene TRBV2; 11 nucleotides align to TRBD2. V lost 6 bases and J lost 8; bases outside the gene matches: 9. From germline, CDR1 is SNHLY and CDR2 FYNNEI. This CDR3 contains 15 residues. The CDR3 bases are TGTGCCAGCAGCCTCTCTAGCGGGAGGAATGATGAGCAGTTCTTC. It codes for CASSLSSGRNDEQFF. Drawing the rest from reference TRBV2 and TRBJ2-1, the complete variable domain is EPEVTQTPSHQVTQMGQEVILRCVPISNHLYFYWYRQILGQKVEFLVSFYNNEISEKSEIFDDQFSVERPDGSNFTLKIRSTKLEDSAMYFCASSLSSGRNDEQFFGPGTRLTVL.

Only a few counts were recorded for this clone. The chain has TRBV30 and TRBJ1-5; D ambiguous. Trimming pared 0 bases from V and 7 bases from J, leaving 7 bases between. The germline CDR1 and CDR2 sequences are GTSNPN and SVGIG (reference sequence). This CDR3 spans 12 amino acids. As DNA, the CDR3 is TGTGCCTGGAGTGTAGCCGGGCAGCCCCAGCATTTT. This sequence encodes CAWSVAGQPQHF.

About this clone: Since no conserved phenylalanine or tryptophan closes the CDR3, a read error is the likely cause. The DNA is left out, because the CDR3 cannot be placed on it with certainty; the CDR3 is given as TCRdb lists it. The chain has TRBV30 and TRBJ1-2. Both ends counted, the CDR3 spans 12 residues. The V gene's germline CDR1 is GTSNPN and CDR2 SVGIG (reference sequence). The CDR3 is CAWTPSGRRVLL.

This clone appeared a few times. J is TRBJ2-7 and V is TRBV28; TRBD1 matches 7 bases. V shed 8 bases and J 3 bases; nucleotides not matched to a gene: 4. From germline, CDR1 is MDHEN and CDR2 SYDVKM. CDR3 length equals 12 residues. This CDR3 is CASRTGNYEQYF. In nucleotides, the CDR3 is TGTGCCAGCCGGACAGGAAACTACGAGCAGTACTTC.

The CDR3 DNA reads TGCAGCGTTGAATCCACTGGAAACACCATATATTTT. This encodes CSVESTGNTIYF. V usage is TRBV29-1 and J usage is TRBJ1-3; D remains ambiguous. In germline, CDR1 is SQVTM, CDR2 ANQGSEA. V lost 2 bases, J lost 2 bases, and 4 bases lay in between. The CDR3 sequence is 12 residues long. The full variable domain, in which reference TRBV29-1 and TRBJ1-3 provide the parts outside the CDR3, is SAVISQKPSRDICQRGTSLTIQCQVDSQVTMMFWYRQQPGQSLTLIATANQGSEATYESGFVIDKFPISRPNLTFSTLTVSNMSPEDSSIYLCSVESTGNTIYFGEGSWLTVV.

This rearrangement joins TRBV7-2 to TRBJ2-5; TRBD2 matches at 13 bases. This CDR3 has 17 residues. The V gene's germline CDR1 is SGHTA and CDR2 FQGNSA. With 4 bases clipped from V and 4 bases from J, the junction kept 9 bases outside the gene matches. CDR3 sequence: CASSSPGLAGRGETQYF. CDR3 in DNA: TGTGCCAGCAGCTCGCCGGGACTAGCGGGGCGGGGAGAGACCCAGTACTTC.

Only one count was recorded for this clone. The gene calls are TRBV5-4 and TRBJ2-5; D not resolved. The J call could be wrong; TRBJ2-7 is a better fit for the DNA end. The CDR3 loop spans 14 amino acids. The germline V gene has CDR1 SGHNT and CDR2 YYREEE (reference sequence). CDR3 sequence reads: CASSLGVPSYEQYF. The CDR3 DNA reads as TGTGCCAGCAGCTTGGGTGTCCCTAGCTACGAGCAGTACTTC.

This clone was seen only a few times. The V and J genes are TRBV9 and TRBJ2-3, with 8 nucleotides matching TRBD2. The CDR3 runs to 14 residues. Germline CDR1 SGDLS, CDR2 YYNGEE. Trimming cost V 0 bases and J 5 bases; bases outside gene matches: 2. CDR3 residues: CASSVDLAGDTQYF. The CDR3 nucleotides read TGTGCCAGCAGCGTAGACCTAGCGGGAGATACGCAGTATTTT.

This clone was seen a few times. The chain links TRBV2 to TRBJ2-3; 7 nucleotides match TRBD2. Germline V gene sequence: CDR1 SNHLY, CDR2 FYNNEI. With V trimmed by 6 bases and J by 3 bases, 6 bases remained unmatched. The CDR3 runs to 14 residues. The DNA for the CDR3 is TGTGCCAGCAGGCCTCTAGCGGCGACAGATACGCAGTATTTT. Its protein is CASRPLAATDTQYF.

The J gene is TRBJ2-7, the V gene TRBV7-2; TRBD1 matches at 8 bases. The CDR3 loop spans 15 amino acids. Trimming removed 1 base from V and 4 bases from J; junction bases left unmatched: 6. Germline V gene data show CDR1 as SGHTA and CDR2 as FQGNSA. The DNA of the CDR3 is TGTGCCAGCAGCTTAGAGAACAGGGGGGTTTACGAGCAGTACTTC. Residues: CASSLENRGVYEQYF.

The CDR3 region is CASRGGLASNTGELFF. In DNA, the CDR3 is TGTGCCAGCAGGGGGGGGCTAGCAAGTAACACCGGGGAGCTGTTTTTT. The V gene is TRBV7-2, the J gene TRBJ2-2; weak D call: TRBD2 (7 bases). The germline V and J ends were trimmed by 6 bases and 2 bases, with 16 bases remaining between them. Looked up from germline, CDR1 is SGHTA and CDR2 is FQGNSA. CDR3 length: 16 residues. Based on the CDR3 plus reference TRBV7-2 and TRBJ2-2, the full variable domain is GAGVSQSPSNKVTEKGKDVELRCDPISGHTALYWYRQSLGQGLEFLIYFQGNSAPDKSGLPSDRFSAERTGGSVSTLTIQRTQQEDSAVYLCASRGGLASNTGELFFGEGSRLTVL.

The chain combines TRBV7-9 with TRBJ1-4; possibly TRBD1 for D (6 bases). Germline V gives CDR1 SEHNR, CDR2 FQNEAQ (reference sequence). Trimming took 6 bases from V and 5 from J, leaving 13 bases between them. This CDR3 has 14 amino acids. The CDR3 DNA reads TGTGCCAGCAGACCCGACAGGCCCAATGAAAAACTGTTTTTT. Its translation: CASRPDRPNEKLFF.

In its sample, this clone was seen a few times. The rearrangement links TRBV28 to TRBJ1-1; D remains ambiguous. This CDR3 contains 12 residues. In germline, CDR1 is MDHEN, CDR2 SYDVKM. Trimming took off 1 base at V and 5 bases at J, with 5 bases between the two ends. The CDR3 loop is CASSLLLTEAFF. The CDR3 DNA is TGTGCCAGCAGTTTATTATTGACTGAAGCTTTCTTT.

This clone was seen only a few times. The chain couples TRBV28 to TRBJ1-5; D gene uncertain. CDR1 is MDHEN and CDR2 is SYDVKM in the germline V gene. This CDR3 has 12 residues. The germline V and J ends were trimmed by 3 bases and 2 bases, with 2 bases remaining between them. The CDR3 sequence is CASSFGNQPQHF. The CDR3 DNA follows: TGTGCCAGCAGTTTCGGCAATCAGCCCCAGCATTTT.

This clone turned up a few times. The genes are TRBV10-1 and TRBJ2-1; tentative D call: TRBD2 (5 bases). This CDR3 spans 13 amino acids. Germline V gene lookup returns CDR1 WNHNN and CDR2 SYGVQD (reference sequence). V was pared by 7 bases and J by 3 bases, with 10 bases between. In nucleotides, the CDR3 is TGCGCCAGCACAGCGGATAACTACAATGAGCAGTTCTTC. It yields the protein CASTADNYNEQFF.